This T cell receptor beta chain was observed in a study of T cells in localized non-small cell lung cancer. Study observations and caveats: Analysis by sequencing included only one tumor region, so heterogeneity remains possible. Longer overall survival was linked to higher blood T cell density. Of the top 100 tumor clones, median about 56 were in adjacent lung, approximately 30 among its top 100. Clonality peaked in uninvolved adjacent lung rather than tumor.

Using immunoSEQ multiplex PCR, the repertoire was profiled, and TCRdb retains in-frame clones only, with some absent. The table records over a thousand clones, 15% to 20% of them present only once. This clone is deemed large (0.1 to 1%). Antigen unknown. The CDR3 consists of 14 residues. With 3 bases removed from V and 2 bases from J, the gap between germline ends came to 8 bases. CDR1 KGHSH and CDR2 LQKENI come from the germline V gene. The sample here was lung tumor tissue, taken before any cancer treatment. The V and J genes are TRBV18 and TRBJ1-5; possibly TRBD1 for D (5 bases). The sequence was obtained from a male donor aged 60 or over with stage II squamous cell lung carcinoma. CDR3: CASSPWGGNQPQHF. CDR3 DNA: TGTGCCAGCTCACCCTGGGGGGGCAATCAGCCCCAGCATTTT. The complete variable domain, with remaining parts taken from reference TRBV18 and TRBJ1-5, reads NAGVMQNPRHLVRRRGQEARLRCSPMKGHSHVYWYRQLPEEGLKFMVYLQKENIIDESGMPKERFSAEFPKEGPSILRIQQVVRGDSAAYFCASSPWGGNQPQHFGDGTRLSIL.